This T cell receptor (beta chain) is drawn from a study of T cell responses to AZD1222 COVID-19 vaccine. Study-level findings and limits: There were vaccine-associated CD4 TCRs across spike, dominant at 160-218 and 743-854. Possibly, clonal diversity was underestimated; donors were largely white British and included more females. Of the AZD1222 recipients, only 5 to 7 were seropositive at baseline.

Generated by immunoSEQ multiplex PCR, the TCRdb table keeps only in-frame clones and is missing some. The sample carries more than 85,000 clones, 88% recorded once. This CDR3 is 13 amino acids long. Germline CDR1 reads SEHNR; CDR2 reads FQNEAQ (reference sequence). J was trimmed by 2 bases and V by 10 bases; bases with no gene match: 4. Worth noting for this clone: What it recognizes is unknown.

This TCR came from an adult who received the AZD1222 COVID-19 vaccine. The source material was peripheral blood, sampled 28 days after the second AZD1222 dose. The rearrangement joins TRBV7-9 to TRBJ2-1, with 8 nucleotides matching TRBD2. The CDR3 DNA is TGTGCCACACTAGCGGAAGCCTACAATGAGCAGTTCTTC. Translated: CATLAEAYNEQFF.